This record looks at one T cell receptor (beta chain) sequence and its context. V lost 5 bases to trimming and J lost 4 bases, with 18 bases between them. CDR3 length: 16 amino acids. Germline CDR1 is MNHEY and CDR2 is SMNVEV (reference sequence). This entry comes from a study of cytomegalovirus exposure and HLA in healthy donors. Study in general: A later analysis reported the 100 to 150 validation repertoires used the same platform as the roughly 670 first-cohort repertoires.

Donors were drawn from the approximately 120-subject validation cohort, separate from the approximately 700-subject first cohort. Sequencing used immunoSEQ multiplex PCR; TCRdb keeps in-frame clones, though not all of them. The data contain 90,000 to 110,000 clones, 70% to 90% of them seen just once; the ten biggest clones take up 4%. The TCR was taken from a woman under 30 in good health and CMV-seropositive. The rearrangement uses TRBV27 and TRBJ2-1; D perhaps matches TRBD2 (6 bases). The sample taken for sequencing was PBMCs. CDR3 in DNA: TGTGCCAGCAGTACCTTGGACGGGGGATCATACAATGAGCAGTTCTTC. This codes for CASSTLDGGSYNEQFF.